Listed below are T cell receptor beta chains from one sample, sequenced in a study of T cell repertoires in ileal Crohn's disease. Clones were read by immunoSEQ multiplex PCR, and TCRdb kept only the in-frame ones, dropping some. The sample has around 7,300 clones; around 70% are singletons. Sequenced material: ileal tissue. The source is an adult with Crohn's disease. Both conserved end residues are part of each CDR3. Clone size, where shown, is once, few, many, or a class for clones that have expanded.

TRBJ1-3	.	TRBV7-9	CVPHLSGNTIYF
TRBJ2-7	.	TRBV7-2	CASSPGQTYYEQYF
TRBJ1-2	.	TRBV7-2	CASSLGGGGYTF
TRBJ2-1	.	TRBV6-1	CASSEQGWGHEQFF
TRBJ1-2	.	TRBV6-5	CASRRGQAANYGYTF
TRBJ2-2	.	TRBV7-2	CASSLGALNVGELFF
TRBJ1-2	.	TRBV11-1	CASAPGQGTYGYTF
TRBJ2-7	.	TRBV18	CASSYGTGASEQYF
TRBJ2-3	.	TRBV5-1	CASSRDRSTDTQYF
TRBJ1-6	.	TRBV10-3	CAISPRGGGDSPLHF
TRBJ2-3	.	TRBV2	CASSDLASFTDTQYF
TRBJ1-3	.	TRBV28	CASSPRTGNTIYF
TRBJ1-4	once	TRBV30	CAWSVDLEGEKLFF
TRBJ2-5	once	TRBV4-1	CASSQGGPEETQYF
TRBJ1-5	.	TRBV7-9	CASSPDRGYSNQPQHF
TRBJ2-7	.	TRBV6-1	CASSENIEQYF
TRBJ2-1	.	TRBV6-1	CASGGQGVNEQFF
TRBJ2-7	few	TRBV4-3	CASSQDSTGGTYEQYF
TRBJ2-7	.	TRBV29-1	CSVSGLAGGEQYF
TRBJ2-1	.	TRBV6-5	CASSYAGTGKGNEQFF
TRBJ1-5	once	TRBV10-2	CATRGSGSNQPQHF
TRBJ1-3	.	TRBV2	CASSDWGSGNTIYF
TRBJ2-3	.	TRBV7-2	CASSLDRVGTDTQYF
TRBJ1-1	.	TRBV18	CASSPAGAEAFF
.	.	TRBV5-1	CASTPQGAYEQYF
TRBJ2-1	.	TRBV9	CASSVGGGLNEQFF
TRBJ2-7	.	TRBV9	CASSAIPTEEQYF
TRBJ2-7	large	TRBV27	CASRPSGRNEQYF
TRBJ1-1	.	TRBV28	CASSLLNTEAFF
TRBJ1-5	.	TRBV5-1	CASSPRGQGTGPQHF